The 28 T cell receptor beta chains in this list originate from one sample, sequenced in a study of OX40 agonist ivuxolimab in advanced cancers. Sequenced by immunoSEQ multiplex PCR; TCRdb stores in-frame clones only, minus some. The data hold 70,000 or so clones, with 85% observed a single time. The sample here was CD4+ or CD8+ T cells sorted from blood, taken in a trial of the OX40 agonist ivuxolimab. These receptors were collected from an adult with an advanced solid tumor such as melanoma, head and neck, liver or kidney cancer.

The genes are TRBV30 and TRBJ2-5, with D hard to call. Trimming removed 0 bases from V and 2 bases from J, with 16 bases in between. The CDR3 sequence is 16 residues long. Germline V gene data show CDR1 as GTSNPN and CDR2 as SVGIG (reference sequence). The CDR3: CAWSVLRPPQQETQYF. Written as DNA, the CDR3 is TGTGCCTGGAGTGTACTACGGCCGCCCCAGCAAGAGACCCAGTACTTC.

This chain connects TRBV5-8 to TRBJ2-2; 12 bases are a match to TRBD1. This CDR3 contains 14 residues. The V segment lost 5 bases and the J segment 9 bases; nucleotides outside the gene matches: 5. CDR1 and CDR2 (germline): SGHTS, YDEGEE. This CDR3 reads CASRIGTGGRELFF. The DNA for the CDR3 is TGTGCCAGCAGAATCGGGACAGGGGGCAGGGAGCTGTTTTTT. Full variable domain (rest looked up from reference TRBV5-8 and TRBJ2-2): EAGVTQSPTHLIKTRGQQATLRCSPISGHTSVYWYQQALGLGLQFLLWYDEGEERNRGNFPPRFSGRQFPNYSSELNVNALELEDSALYLCASRIGTGGRELFFGEGSRLTVL.

The chain employs TRBV2 and TRBJ1-1; D possibly corresponds to TRBD1 (5 bases). This CDR3 is built from 16 residues. Germline V gives CDR1 SNHLY, CDR2 FYNNEI. Trimming stripped 4 bases from V and 0 bases from J, with 15 bases between. CDR3 in amino acids: CASSGPGKRMNTEAFF. The CDR3 DNA sequence: TGTGCCAGCAGTGGGCCAGGGAAGAGAATGAACACTGAAGCTTTCTTT. The whole variable domain, remainder taken from reference TRBV2 and TRBJ1-1, is EPEVTQTPSHQVTQMGQEVILRCVPISNHLYFYWYRQILGQKVEFLVSFYNNEISEKSEIFDDQFSVERPDGSNFTLKIRSTKLEDSAMYFCASSGPGKRMNTEAFFGQGTRLTVV.

This clone has only one observation. DNA of the CDR3: TGTGCCAGCAGCGTAGCGGAGGGGAACAACGAGCAGTACTTC. Translated, it gives CASSVAEGNNEQYF. V gene TRBV9 combines with J gene TRBJ2-7; D may be TRBD2 (6 bases). V was shortened by 0 bases and J by 5 bases, with 12 bases between the two germline ends. CDR3 length: 14 amino acids. Per the germline V gene, CDR1 is SGDLS and CDR2 is YYNGEE.

This clone was found once. The chain couples TRBV7-6 to TRBJ1-4; 7 positions agree with TRBD1. V was clipped by 4 bases and J by 4 bases; unmatched bases: 9. Germline assignment: CDR1 SGHVS and CDR2 FNYEAQ. The CDR3 spans 16 residues. The CDR3 sequence: CASSSGQFRNNEKLFF. The CDR3 nucleotides read TGTGCCAGCAGCTCGGGACAGTTCCGAAATAATGAAAAACTGTTTTTT.

This chain joins TRBV11-2 and TRBJ2-5; TRBD2 aligns across 7 bases. CDR1 and CDR2 (germline): SGHAT, FQNNGV. With V trimmed by 2 bases and J by 7 bases, 19 bases remained unmatched. The CDR3 sequence is 18 residues long. This chain's CDR3 is CASSLITGTTPPLGTQYF. CDR3 coding DNA: TGTGCCAGCAGCTTAATCACCGGGACTACCCCTCCTCTGGGGACCCAGTACTTC.

This chain links TRBV6-1 with TRBJ1-1; D is possibly TRBD1 (6 bases). V was cut by 4 bases and J by 1 base, with 7 bases left in between. From germline, CDR1 is MNHNS and CDR2 SASEGT. The CDR3 covers 13 residues. The CDR3 here is CASSGTANTEAFF. The DNA of the CDR3 is TGTGCCAGCAGTGGGACAGCGAACACTGAAGCTTTCTTT.

The rearrangement uses TRBV4-1 and TRBJ2-7; the match to TRBD2 covers 14 bases. This CDR3 has 19 amino acids. Germline-derived CDR1 and CDR2 are MGHRA and YSYEKL. V lost 1 base and J lost 7; bases outside the gene matches: 15. This chain's CDR3 is CASSQAQASGTSGSREQYF. Written as DNA, the CDR3 is TGCGCCAGCAGCCAAGCCCAGGCGTCCGGGACTAGCGGGAGTCGGGAGCAGTACTTC.

In nucleotides, the CDR3 is TGTGCCAGCAGCGACCAATCCGGAGGGCGTTCACCCCTCCACTTT. It codes for CASSDQSGGRSPLHF. The chain is built from TRBV5-4 and TRBJ1-6; D is uncertain. Germline CDR1 reads SGHNT; CDR2 reads YYREEE (reference sequence). V was trimmed by 4 bases and J by 9 bases, leaving 17 bases between them. The CDR3 covers 15 residues.

CDR3 region: CASSSWTSSYNEQFF. CDR3 bases: TGTGCCAGCAGCTCTTGGACTAGCTCATACAATGAGCAGTTCTTC. The V gene is TRBV7-3, the J gene TRBJ2-1; 8 nucleotides line up with TRBD2. Germline V gene data show CDR1 as SGHTA and CDR2 as FQGTGA. J was trimmed by 4 bases and V by 4 bases; bases with no gene match: 6. The CDR3 is 15 amino acids.

This clone came up once. V gene TRBV6-6 combines with J gene TRBJ2-5; D not resolved. The CDR3 runs to 11 residues. V lost 5 bases to trimming and J lost 1 base, with 2 bases between them. From germline, CDR1 is MNHNY and CDR2 SVGAGI (reference sequence). CDR3 in amino acids: CASSAQETQYF. As DNA, the CDR3 is TGTGCCAGCAGTGCCCAAGAGACCCAGTACTTC.

The chain carries TRBV19 and TRBJ2-1; 8 bases line up with TRBD2. J was trimmed by 12 bases and V by 7 bases; bases with no gene match: 11. The CDR3 loop spans 13 amino acids. CDR1 is LNHDA, CDR2 SQIVND, per germline (reference sequence). This CDR3 reads CASIERGTSGQFF. For the CDR3, the DNA is TGTGCCAGTATTGAGCGGGGGACCTCTGGGCAGTTCTTC.

The chain joins TRBV27 to TRBJ1-1, with a weak D call TRBD1 (6 bases). Germline CDR1 MNHEY, CDR2 SMNVEV (reference sequence). The CDR3 runs to 15 residues. V was pared by 3 bases and J by 1 base, with 12 bases between. The CDR3 DNA reads as TGTGCCAGCAGTTTGGTGGGGGGCCCGAACACTGAAGCTTTCTTT. Translation: CASSLVGGPNTEAFF.

The gene calls are TRBV10-3 and TRBJ2-4; the D gene is possibly TRBD1 (6 bases). This CDR3 spans 14 amino acids. V was trimmed by 5 bases and J by 5 bases, leaving 13 bases between them. CDR1 ENHRY and CDR2 SYGVKD come from the germline V gene. The CDR3 loop reads CAISRQGWQNIQYF. CDR3 DNA sequence: TGTGCCATCAGTCGGCAGGGGTGGCAAAACATTCAGTACTTC.

The gene calls are TRBV7-8 and TRBJ2-3; 7 positions match TRBD2. Unmatched junction bases numbered 5, after V lost 3 bases and J lost 2 bases. CDR3 length equals 15 residues. Germline V gene lookup returns CDR1 SGHVS and CDR2 FQNEAQ. The CDR3 loop is CASSFKTSITDTQYF. The DNA of the CDR3 is TGTGCCAGCAGCTTTAAGACTAGCATCACAGATACGCAGTATTTT. Complete variable domain (other parts from reference TRBV7-8 and TRBJ2-3): GAGVSQSPRYKVAKRGQDVALRCDPISGHVSLFWYQQALGQGPEFLTYFQNEAQLDKSGLPSDRFFAERPEGSVSTLKIQRTQQEDSAVYLCASSFKTSITDTQYFGPGTRLTVL.

This chain uses TRBV4-2 with TRBJ2-7; D is possibly TRBD2 (5 bases). Per germline, CDR1 LGHNA and CDR2 YNFKEQ. With 6 bases removed from V and 4 bases from J, the gap between germline ends came to 13 bases. There are 13 residues in the CDR3. This chain's CDR3 is CASSYGRDYEQYF. The CDR3, as DNA: TGTGCCAGCAGTTACGGACGGGATTACGAGCAGTACTTC.

CDR3 sequence reads: CASSLHTTEGYGYTF. CDR3 sequence (DNA): TGTGCCAGCAGCTTACATACGACAGAGGGGTATGGCTACACCTTC. This chain connects TRBV7-8 to TRBJ1-2; D might be TRBD1 (5 bases). Germline CDR1 is SGHVS and CDR2 is FQNEAQ. V was pared by 2 bases and J by 5 bases, with 15 bases between. This CDR3 is built from 15 residues. The variable domain in full, with the rest retrieved from reference TRBV7-8 and TRBJ1-2, is GAGVSQSPRYKVAKRGQDVALRCDPISGHVSLFWYQQALGQGPEFLTYFQNEAQLDKSGLPSDRFFAERPEGSVSTLKIQRTQQEDSAVYLCASSLHTTEGYGYTFGSGTRLTVV.

This chain connects TRBV19 to TRBJ2-7; 7 bases map to TRBD1. Germline values: CDR1 LNHDA, CDR2 SQIVND (reference sequence). The V segment lost 4 bases and the J segment 1 base; nucleotides outside the gene matches: 4. CDR3 length equals 14 residues. The CDR3 nucleotides are TGTGCCAGTAGTAGGGGACAGCTATCCTACGAGCAGTACTTC. Translated, it gives CASSRGQLSYEQYF.

The V gene is TRBV5-4, the J gene TRBJ1-1; D possibly corresponds to TRBD1 (6 bases). The germline V gene has CDR1 SGHNT and CDR2 YYREEE (reference sequence). Trimming removed 4 bases from V and 3 bases from J, with 22 bases in between. The CDR3 has 17 residues. The CDR3 sequence: CASSHQGRAVGDTEAFF. DNA for the CDR3: TGTGCCAGCAGCCATCAGGGGCGGGCCGTAGGGGACACTGAAGCTTTCTTT.

J is TRBJ2-1 and V is TRBV4-2; D assignment may be TRBD1 or TRBD2 (5 bases each). The CDR3 extends over 16 amino acids. Germline CDR1 and CDR2: LGHNA and YNFKEQ. V lost 1 base to trimming and J lost 9 bases, with 19 bases between them. CDR3 DNA: TGTGCCAGCAGCCAAGGTGGGGCGGCCCATGGGGGTGAGCAGTTCTTC. It yields the protein CASSQGGAAHGGEQFF.

V is TRBV19 and J is TRBJ2-5; D gene unclear. Trimming cost V 5 bases and J 3 bases, with 13 bases left between them. CDR3 length equals 14 residues. CDR1 is LNHDA and CDR2 is SQIVND in the germline V gene (reference sequence). The CDR3 loop reads CASSGSAVEETQYF. CDR3 bases: TGTGCCAGTAGTGGTTCGGCAGTAGAAGAGACCCAGTACTTC.

The chain carries TRBV11-2 and TRBJ2-3, with 8 bases matching TRBD1. Germline values: CDR1 SGHAT, CDR2 FQNNGV. V trimming: 1 base; J trimming: 3 bases; junction bases outside the gene matches: 9. The CDR3 has 17 residues. CDR3 loop: CASSLGVQGAITDTQYF. The CDR3 DNA reads as TGTGCCAGCAGCTTAGGGGTCCAGGGGGCTATAACAGATACGCAGTATTTT. The full variable domain, rest sourced from reference TRBV11-2 and TRBJ2-3, is EAGVAQSPRYKIIEKRQSVAFWCNPISGHATLYWYQQILGQGPKLLIQFQNNGVVDDSQLPKDRFSAERLKGVDSTLKIQPAKLEDSAVYLCASSLGVQGAITDTQYFGPGTRLTVL.

This clone was counted once. The gene calls are TRBV5-3 and TRBJ1-5, with 8 bases aligning to TRBD1. TRBV5-3 is sorted into the ORF group, with uncertain function. The CDR3 runs to 18 residues. Germline trimming cut 7 bases from V and 4 bases from J; bases unmatched to any gene: 19. CDR3 in DNA: TGTGCCAGATCCAAGGGACAGGATCTGATCTCGGGGAATCAGCCCCAGCATTTT. The encoded protein is CARSKGQDLISGNQPQHF.

V usage is TRBV4-1 and J usage is TRBJ2-1; tentatively, D is TRBD2 (6 bases). The CDR3 runs to 15 residues. V dropped 7 bases and J dropped 9 bases, with 22 bases sitting between them. Germline CDR1 MGHRA, CDR2 YSYEKL. The CDR3 here is CASNDIAGTEFEQFF. CDR3 DNA: TGCGCCAGCAACGACATAGCCGGGACTGAGTTTGAGCAGTTCTTC.

V is TRBV4-1 and J is TRBJ2-1, with D maybe TRBD1 (6 bases). V lost 1 base, J lost 9 bases, and 10 bases lay in between. The CDR3 extends over 13 amino acids. CDR1 and CDR2 from the germline V gene are MGHRA and YSYEKL. In nucleotides, the CDR3 is TGCGCCAGCAGCCAAGCTATCAGGGGTGAGCAGTTCTTC. Protein sequence: CASSQAIRGEQFF.

The J gene is TRBJ2-7, the V gene TRBV30; TRBD2 might be the D (6 bases). Trimming cost V 2 bases and J 0 bases, with 14 bases left between them. The CDR3 loop spans 15 amino acids. CDR1 GTSNPN and CDR2 SVGIG come from the germline V gene (reference sequence). CDR3 sequence reads: CAWSFRSGVSYEQYF. In DNA form, the CDR3 reads TGTGCCTGGAGTTTCCGGTCGGGGGTCTCCTACGAGCAGTACTTC.

The V gene is TRBV2, the J gene TRBJ1-2; tentatively, D is TRBD1 (5 bases). The V and J ends lost 7 bases and 4 bases respectively, with 19 bases between them. Germline assignment: CDR1 SNHLY and CDR2 FYNNEI. The CDR3 spans 15 residues. The CDR3 nucleotides read TGTGCCAGCAACGAACCGGGGCCGGCGGTCTATGGCTACACCTTC. This sequence encodes CASNEPGPAVYGYTF.

The rearrangement joins TRBV19 to TRBJ2-7, with D tentatively TRBD1 (6 bases). Between the trimmed V and J ends, which lost 5 bases and 2 bases, there was a span of 13 bases. Per the germline V gene, CDR1 is LNHDA and CDR2 is SQIVND (reference sequence). The CDR3 is 14 residues long. The CDR3 bases are TGTGCCAGTAGTTTAACAGGGTCCCCCTACGAGCAGTACTTC. Translating it yields CASSLTGSPYEQYF.